The T cell receptor (beta chain) under discussion was sequenced for a study of beta chain features in type 1 diabetes. The study reverse transcribed the entire isolated RNA, so it sequenced expressed TCRB transcripts. The method was immunoSEQ multiplex PCR; TCRdb's version includes in-frame clones alone and lacks a portion of them. The top ten hold around 0.03% of the sample, which has 200,000 to 300,000 clones, roughly 21% seen once. Study-wide results and limits: Whether HLA type affects TCRB rearrangement stayed undetermined in the present work. When VDJ junctions were examined, type 1 diabetes patients showed fewer insertions and more deletions. Type 1 diabetes patients had TCRB CDR3s that were shorter (moderately but significantly so) in all four CD4+ subsets.

CDR3 length: 17 residues. Trimming removed 5 bases at V and 5 bases at J, with 22 bases between. Per germline, CDR1 PRHDT and CDR2 FYEKMQ (reference sequence). About this clone itself: The antigen is not known.

This TCR was recovered from a woman aged 40-49 years with type 1 diabetes. Specimen: naive CD4+ T cells from blood. The V call is TRBV13, the J call TRBJ2-1; D may be TRBD2 (7 bases). The DNA for the CDR3 is TGTGCCAGCAGCCCGCTGGGCGCGGGGGCCCCCCACAATGAGCAGTTCTTC. This gives the protein CASSPLGAGAPHNEQFF.